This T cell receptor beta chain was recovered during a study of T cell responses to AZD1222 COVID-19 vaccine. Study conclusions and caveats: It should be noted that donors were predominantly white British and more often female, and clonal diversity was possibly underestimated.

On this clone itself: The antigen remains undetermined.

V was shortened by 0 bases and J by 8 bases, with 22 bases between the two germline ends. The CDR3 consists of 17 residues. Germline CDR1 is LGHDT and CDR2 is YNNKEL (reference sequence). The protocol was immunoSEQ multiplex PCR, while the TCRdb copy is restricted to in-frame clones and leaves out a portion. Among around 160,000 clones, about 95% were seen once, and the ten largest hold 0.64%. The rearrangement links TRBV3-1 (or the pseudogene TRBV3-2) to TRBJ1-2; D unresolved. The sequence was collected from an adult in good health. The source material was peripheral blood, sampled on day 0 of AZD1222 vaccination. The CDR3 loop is CASSQDHGMRARLGYTF. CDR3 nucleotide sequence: TGTGCCAGCAGCCAAGATCACGGGATGCGGGCCCGGCTGGGCTACACCTTC.